This T cell receptor beta chain was observed in a study of shared clonotypes between healthy human individuals. The CDR3 spans 19 residues. With 3 bases clipped from V and 6 bases from J, the junction kept 16 bases outside the gene matches. Germline-derived CDR1 and CDR2 are GTSNPN and SVGIG (reference sequence). CD45RO negativity and positive selection for CCR7 defined naive CD8 cells, a population that excluded terminally differentiated effector memory CD45RA+ cells. Per sorted-subset replicate PCR, input was approximately 210 ng DNA, representing roughly 30,000 T cell genomes. In the original analysis: ImmunoSEQ yielded junction-only sequences lacking quality scores, so filtering differed. Generated by immunoSEQ multiplex PCR, the TCRdb table keeps only in-frame clones and is missing some. V and J calls and clone size are given by that table; D and trimming were obtained from the DNA. The table includes over 2 million clones, roughly 95% detected once.

As concerns this clone: Its cognate antigen is unknown.

Study-wide findings and caveats: An anticipated effect of sequencing depth on clonotype sharing among donors was recognized. Relative to clonotypes present in all four donors, those not shared had lower generation probabilities.

Source material: naive CD8+ T cells sorted from blood. This receptor was identified in a man aged 18 to 30 in good health. The chain recombines TRBV30 with TRBJ2-1; 14 positions match TRBD2. The CDR3 reads CAWSLLGLAGAGVGNEQFF. CDR3 DNA sequence: TGTGCCTGGAGCCTACTGGGACTAGCGGGAGCCGGGGTTGGCAATGAGCAGTTCTTC.